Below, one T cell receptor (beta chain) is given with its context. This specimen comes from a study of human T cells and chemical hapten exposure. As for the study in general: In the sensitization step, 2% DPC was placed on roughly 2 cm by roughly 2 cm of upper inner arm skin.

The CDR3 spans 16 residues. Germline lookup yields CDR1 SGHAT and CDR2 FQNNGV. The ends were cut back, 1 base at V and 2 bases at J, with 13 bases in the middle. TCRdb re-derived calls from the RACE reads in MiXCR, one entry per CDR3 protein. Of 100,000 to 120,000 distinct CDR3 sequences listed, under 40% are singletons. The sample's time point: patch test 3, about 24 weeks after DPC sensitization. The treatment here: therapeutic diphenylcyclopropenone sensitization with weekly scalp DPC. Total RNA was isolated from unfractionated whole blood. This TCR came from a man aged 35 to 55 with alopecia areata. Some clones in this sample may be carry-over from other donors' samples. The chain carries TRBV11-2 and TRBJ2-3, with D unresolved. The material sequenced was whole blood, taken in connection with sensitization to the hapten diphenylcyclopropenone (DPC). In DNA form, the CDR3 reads TGTGCCAGCAGCTTAGGGGTCCTGGCGAACACAGATACGCAGTATTTT. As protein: CASSLGVLANTDTQYF.